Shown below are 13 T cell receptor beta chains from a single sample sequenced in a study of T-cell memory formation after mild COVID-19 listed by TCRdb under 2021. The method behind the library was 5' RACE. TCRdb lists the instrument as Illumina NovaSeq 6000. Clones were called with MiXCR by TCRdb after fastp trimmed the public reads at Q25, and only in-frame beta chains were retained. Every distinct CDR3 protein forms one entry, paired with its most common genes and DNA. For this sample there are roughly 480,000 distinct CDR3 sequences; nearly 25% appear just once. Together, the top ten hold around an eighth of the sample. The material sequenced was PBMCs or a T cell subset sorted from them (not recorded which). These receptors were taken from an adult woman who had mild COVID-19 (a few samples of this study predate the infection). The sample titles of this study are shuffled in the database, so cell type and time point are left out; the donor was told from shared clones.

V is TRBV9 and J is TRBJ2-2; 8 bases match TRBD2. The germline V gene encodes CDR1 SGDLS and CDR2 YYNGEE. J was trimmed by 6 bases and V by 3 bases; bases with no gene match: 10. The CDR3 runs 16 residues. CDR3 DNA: TGTGCCAGCAGCGGAGGGACTAGAGGTTTCCCCGGGGAGCTGTTTTTT. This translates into CASSGGTRGFPGELFF.

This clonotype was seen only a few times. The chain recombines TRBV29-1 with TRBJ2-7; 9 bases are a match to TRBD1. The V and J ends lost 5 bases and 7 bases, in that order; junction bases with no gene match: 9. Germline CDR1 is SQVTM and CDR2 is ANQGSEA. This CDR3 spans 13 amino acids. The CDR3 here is CSVRPTGGREQYF. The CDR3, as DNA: TGCAGCGTTCGGCCGACAGGGGGTAGGGAGCAGTACTTC.

The CDR3 sequence: CSARDWGYTF. CDR3 nucleotide sequence: TGCAGTGCTAGGGATTGGGGCTACACCTTC. J is TRBJ1-2 and V is TRBV20-1; D uncertain. The germline gives CDR1 DFQATT, CDR2 SNEGSKA (reference sequence). V was shortened by 3 bases and J by 8 bases, with 7 bases between the two germline ends. This CDR3 is built from 10 residues.

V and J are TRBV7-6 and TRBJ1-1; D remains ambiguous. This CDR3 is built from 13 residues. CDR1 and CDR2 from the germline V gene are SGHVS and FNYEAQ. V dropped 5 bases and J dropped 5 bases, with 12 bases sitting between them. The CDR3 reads CASSAGQTTEAFF. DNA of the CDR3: TGTGCCAGCAGCGCGGGCCAGACTACTGAAGCTTTCTTT.

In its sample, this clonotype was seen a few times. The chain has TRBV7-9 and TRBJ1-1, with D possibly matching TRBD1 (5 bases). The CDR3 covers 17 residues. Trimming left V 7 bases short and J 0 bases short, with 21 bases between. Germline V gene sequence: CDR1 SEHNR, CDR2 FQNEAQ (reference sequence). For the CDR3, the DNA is TGTGCCAGCACTCCACCCCGCAGGGAAAGGGTGAACACTGAAGCTTTCTTT. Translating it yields CASTPPRRERVNTEAFF. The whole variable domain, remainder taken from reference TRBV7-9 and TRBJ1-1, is DTGVSQNPRHKITKRGQNVTFRCDPISEHNRLYWYRQTLGQGPEFLTYFQNEAQLEKSRLLSDRFSAERPKGSFSTLEIQRTEQGDSAMYLCASTPPRRERVNTEAFFGQGTRLTVV.

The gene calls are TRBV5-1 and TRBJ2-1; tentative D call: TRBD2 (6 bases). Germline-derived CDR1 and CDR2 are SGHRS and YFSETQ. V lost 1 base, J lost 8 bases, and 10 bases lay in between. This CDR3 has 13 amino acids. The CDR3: CASSLTSSDEQFF. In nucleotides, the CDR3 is TGCGCCAGCAGCTTGACTAGCTCGGATGAGCAGTTCTTC.

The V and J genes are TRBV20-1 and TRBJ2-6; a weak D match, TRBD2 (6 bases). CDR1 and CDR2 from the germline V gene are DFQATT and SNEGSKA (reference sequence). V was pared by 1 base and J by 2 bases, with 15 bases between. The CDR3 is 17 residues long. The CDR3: CSARAGREVPGANVLTF. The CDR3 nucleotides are TGCAGTGCTAGAGCGGGCAGGGAGGTACCTGGGGCCAACGTCCTGACTTTC.

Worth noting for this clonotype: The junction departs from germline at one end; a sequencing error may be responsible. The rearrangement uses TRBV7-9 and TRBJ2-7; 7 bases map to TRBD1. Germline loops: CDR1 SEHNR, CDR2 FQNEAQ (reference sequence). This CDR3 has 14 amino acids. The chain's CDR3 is CDSSLLGQTYEQYF. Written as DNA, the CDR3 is TGTGACAGCAGCTTACTGGGACAGACCTACGAGCAGTACTTC.

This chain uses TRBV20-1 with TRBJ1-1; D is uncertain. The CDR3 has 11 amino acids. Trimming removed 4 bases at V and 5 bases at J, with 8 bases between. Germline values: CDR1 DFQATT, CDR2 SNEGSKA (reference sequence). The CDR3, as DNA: TGCAGTGCTAAGGTGGGAACTGAAGCTTTCTTT. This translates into CSAKVGTEAFF.

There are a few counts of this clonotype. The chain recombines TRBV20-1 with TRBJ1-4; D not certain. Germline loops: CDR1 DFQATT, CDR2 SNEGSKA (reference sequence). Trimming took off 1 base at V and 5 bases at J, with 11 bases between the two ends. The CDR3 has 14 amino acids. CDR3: CSARGLSLNEKLFF. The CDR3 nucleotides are TGCAGTGCTAGAGGTCTAAGTTTAAATGAAAAACTGTTTTTT.

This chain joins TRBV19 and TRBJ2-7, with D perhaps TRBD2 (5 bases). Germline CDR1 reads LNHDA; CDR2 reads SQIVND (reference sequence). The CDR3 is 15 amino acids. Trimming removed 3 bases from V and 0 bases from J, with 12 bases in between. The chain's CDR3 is CASSIIADSSYEQYF. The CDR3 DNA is TGTGCCAGTAGTATCATCGCGGACTCCTCCTACGAGCAGTACTTC.

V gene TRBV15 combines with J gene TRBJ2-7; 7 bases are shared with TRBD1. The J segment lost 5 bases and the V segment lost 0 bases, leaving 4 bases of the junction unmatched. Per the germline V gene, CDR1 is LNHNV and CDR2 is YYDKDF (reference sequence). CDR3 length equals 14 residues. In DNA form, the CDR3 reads TGTGCCACCAGCAGAGATAGACAGGGCAACGAGCAGTACTTC. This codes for CATSRDRQGNEQYF.

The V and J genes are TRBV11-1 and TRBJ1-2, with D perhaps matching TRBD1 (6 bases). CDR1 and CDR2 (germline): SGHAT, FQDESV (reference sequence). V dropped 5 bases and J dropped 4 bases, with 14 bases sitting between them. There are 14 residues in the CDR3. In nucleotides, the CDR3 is TGTGCCAGCAGCCCGCCCGGGACAAGCTATGGCTACACCTTC. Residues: CASSPPGTSYGYTF.